This is a list of T cell receptor beta chains from one sample in a study of regulatory T cells in long-lasting Graves disease. TCRdb redid the calling of the multiplex PCR reads with MiXCR, one entry per CDR3 protein. The table records about 620,000 distinct CDR3 sequences, 15% to 20% of them present only once. Another study also made use of these data, one on T cells in Graves' hyperthyroidism and ophthalmopathy.

The starting material was peripheral blood mononuclear cells (PBMCs), obtained at new diagnosis, from a patient treated with antithyroid drugs. Receptor source: a woman in her twenties or thirties with Graves disease. The conserved cysteine and the conserved F or W are not part of the CDR3 here.

j_gene,v_gene,CDR3aa
TRBJ1-1,TRBV28,ASSLPKSRVRTEAF
TRBJ1-1,TRBV5-1,ASRRQDDTEAF
TRBJ2-7,TRBV6-2/TRBV6-3,ASSSSTGGAYEQY
TRBJ1-1,TRBV30,AWSVTLGSNTEAF
TRBJ2-3,TRBV2,ASSAERAESRVTQY
TRBJ1-2,TRBV3-1,ASSQDSGSGGYT
TRBJ1-2,TRBV7-8,ASSLFGDGYT
TRBJ1-1,TRBV9,ASSMTGGARKAF
TRBJ1-4,TRBV6-1,ASSEQGEKLF
TRBJ2-7,TRBV5-6,ASSSGPGINYLLPYEQY
TRBJ2-7,TRBV7-8,ASSSSDRAAISIPITYEQY
TRBJ2-7,TRBV20-1,SARLAYEQY
TRBJ1-6,TRBV27,ASSLQVKANSPLH
TRBJ1-1,TRBV12-3/TRBV12-4,ASSLPGTGAREAF
TRBJ1-4,TRBV18,ASSPSQTNEKLF
TRBJ2-7,TRBV28,ASSPRALRNEQY
TRBJ2-1,TRBV19,ASSIEGPSSYNEQF
TRBJ2-5,TRBV12-5,ASAEMEETQY
TRBJ2-1,TRBV28,ASSGGYLAGGHIGSYNEQF
TRBJ2-3,TRBV2,ASSQNLRTGSKRVDTQY
TRBJ1-2,TRBV6-5,ASSSVLHSDSTDYGYT
TRBJ2-5,TRBV12-3/TRBV12-4,ASSWDIETQY
TRBJ1-1,TRBV27,ASRQGATEAF
TRBJ1-1,TRBV12-3/TRBV12-4,ASSSRNREAEAF
TRBJ1-2,TRBV10-3,AIRRDIYGYT
TRBJ2-6,TRBV20-1,SARGGSSGANVLT
TRBJ2-7,TRBV29-1,SVEDWLSYEQY
TRBJ1-1,TRBV3-1,ASSQAGRYTEAF
TRBJ1-6,TRBV6-2/TRBV6-3,ASSYETALNSPLH
TRBJ2-7,TRBV10-2,ASSDPYRTGAYEQY
TRBJ2-2,TRBV20-1,SAKRTGSMGELF
TRBJ1-6,TRBV3-1,ASSQVGADSPLH
TRBJ2-5,TRBV30,AWGPGIETQY
TRBJ2-5,TRBV29-1,SVDTGTGGWETQY
TRBJ2-5,TRBV11-2,ASSSLDQVGETQY
TRBJ1-5,TRBV19,ASSMASPQH
TRBJ1-2,TRBV30,AWSVGLATPERGPNYGYT
TRBJ2-1,TRBV7-9,ASGLFSENEQF
TRBJ1-1,TRBV3-1,ASSRQGAGTEAF
TRBJ2-5,TRBV19,ASRPQGQETQY
TRBJ1-5,TRBV2,ASTPGQGSPH
TRBJ1-6,TRBV7-3,ASSPAGALGSPLH
TRBJ2-3,TRBV28,ASSPPPPSTDTQY
TRBJ1-1,TRBV2,ASSEARGGTEAF
TRBJ1-6,TRBV2,ASRGAGQGTSPLH
TRBJ2-1,TRBV28,ASSSGRAEQF
TRBJ1-2,TRBV6-5,ASSYSGTENYGYT
TRBJ2-7,TRBV4-2,ASSQDKSGSVYEQY
TRBJ2-5,TRBV7-2,ASSSQWTGLQETQY
TRBJ2-3,TRBV12-3/TRBV12-4,ASSDRWTQY
TRBJ2-7,TRBV7-2,ASSSPVAGVVHEQY